Shown below are 23 T cell receptor beta chains from a single sample sequenced in a study of vaccination effects on CD4 cells after COVID-19. ViraFEST expansion of antigen-specific CD4+ T cells with viral peptide pools preceded sequencing. The culture ran for around ten days before CD4+ T cells were isolated. As their vaccination, participants received two doses of either BNT162b2 or mRNA-1273. These receptors are not linked to any known antigen. TCRdb's table, derived via immunoSEQ multiplex PCR, lists solely in-frame clones and lacks some. The sample yields about 80,000 clones, roughly 80% seen once. The input for sequencing was CD4+ T cells from PBMCs cultured with HCoV-OC43 spike peptides, taken after COVID-19 vaccination. Subset meaning: HCoV-OC43 spike overlapping peptide pool stimulation. These receptors were taken from a human donor who received a COVID-19 vaccine.

The V gene is TRBV24-1, the J gene TRBJ2-3, with no clear D. The CDR3 totals 15 residues. V lost 9 bases and J 2 bases, leaving 17 bases between the germline ends. Germline V gene lookup returns CDR1 KGHDR and CDR2 SFDVKD. The CDR3 spells CATAPRQSFTDTQYF. The CDR3 nucleotides read TGTGCCACCGCCCCCCGTCAGTCCTTCACAGATACGCAGTATTTT.

Concerning this clone itself: The junction differs from germline at one of its ends, possibly a read error. The chain recombines TRBV28 with TRBJ1-6; D might be TRBD1 (5 bases). CDR3 length equals 12 residues. Germline CDR1 reads MDHEN; CDR2 reads SYDVKM. The CDR3 loop is CASSSQWGRGDF. The CDR3 DNA reads as TGTGCCAGCAGTTCTCAGTGGGGACGGGGCGACTTT.

This clone was found a few times. The genes are TRBV6-5 and TRBJ2-2; 9 nucleotides line up with TRBD1. This CDR3 has 15 residues. The germline V gene encodes CDR1 MNHEY and CDR2 SVGAGI. J lost 2 bases, V lost 4 bases, and 2 bases had no gene match. The CDR3 spells CASSWTGVNTGELFF. The CDR3 bases are TGTGCCAGCAGTTGGACAGGGGTTAACACCGGGGAGCTGTTTTTT.

The J gene is TRBJ2-3, the V gene TRBV27, with 9 bases identical to TRBD1. The trim removed 5 bases at V and 1 base at J, leaving 16 bases unmatched. This CDR3 has 19 residues. Looked up from germline, CDR1 is MNHEY and CDR2 is SMNVEV (reference sequence). Written as DNA, the CDR3 is TGTGCCAGCAGTCCTAAGTCCCGGGACAGGGTTGGTCGCACAGATACGCAGTATTTT. It codes for CASSPKSRDRVGRTDTQYF.

V is TRBV5-1 and J is TRBJ2-6, with TRBD1 matching 7 bases. V lost 0 bases, J lost 2 bases, and 8 bases stayed unmatched. CDR1 is SGHRS, CDR2 YFSETQ, per germline. CDR3 size: 18 residues. The CDR3: CASSLALTGPAGANVLTF. The CDR3 DNA sequence: TGCGCCAGCAGCTTGGCACTGACAGGGCCCGCTGGGGCCAACGTCCTGACTTTC.

The chain joins TRBV7-8 to TRBJ1-1; D call uncertain. This CDR3 region has 15 residues. In germline, CDR1 is SGHVS, CDR2 FQNEAQ. V was shortened by 0 bases and J by 0 bases, with 8 bases between the two germline ends. The CDR3, as DNA: TGTGCCAGCAGCTTAGCAGGCAGTGTGAACACTGAAGCTTTCTTT. This translates into CASSLAGSVNTEAFF.

V is TRBV4-3 and J is TRBJ1-1, with D possibly matching TRBD1 (5 bases). Germline V gene data show CDR1 as LGHNA and CDR2 as YSLEER. V was shortened by 4 bases and J by 0 bases, with 12 bases between the two germline ends. The CDR3 runs 15 residues. The CDR3 region is CASSPYRLMNTEAFF. CDR3 in DNA: TGCGCCAGCAGCCCCTACAGGTTAATGAACACTGAAGCTTTCTTT.

Of note for this clone: A junction end diverges from the germline sequence, so it may reflect a read error. The chain couples TRBV5-1 to TRBJ1-2; D not resolved. The CDR3 contains 15 residues. The germline V gene encodes CDR1 SGHRS and CDR2 YFSETQ. CDR3: CASSLGSAGNYGYIF. The CDR3 DNA reads TGCGCCAGCAGCTTGGGGTCCGCAGGCAACTATGGCTACATCTTC.

The chain employs TRBV2 and TRBJ2-5; D call uncertain. Looked up from germline, CDR1 is SNHLY and CDR2 is FYNNEI. The length of the CDR3 is 11 residues. Trimming removed 7 bases from V and 5 bases from J, with 8 bases in between. The CDR3 reads CASNLGETQYF. The CDR3, as DNA: TGTGCCAGCAATTTAGGGGAGACCCAGTACTTC.

The gene calls are TRBV6-6 and TRBJ1-2; no clear D. This CDR3 is built from 14 residues. In germline, CDR1 is MNHNY, CDR2 SVGAGI (reference sequence). Trimming pared 7 bases from V and 4 bases from J, leaving 16 bases between. This CDR3 is CASNREGGSYGYTF. The CDR3, as DNA: TGTGCCAGCAATAGGGAGGGAGGGAGCTATGGCTACACCTTC.

This clone was recorded once. Other DNA variants within this sample encode the same CDR3. V gene TRBV28 combines with J gene TRBJ1-2; D might be TRBD1 (5 bases). The CDR3 is 14 residues long. Germline CDR1 is MDHEN and CDR2 is SYDVKM. Between the trimmed V and J ends, which lost 3 bases and 4 bases, there was a span of 12 bases. CDR3 sequence reads: CASSLSTGGYGYTF. The CDR3 bases are TGTGCCAGCAGTTTGAGTACCGGGGGCTATGGCTACACCTTC.

The chain employs TRBV21-1 and TRBJ1-4. TRBV21-1 is noted as a pseudogene. The CDR3 totals 15 residues. CDR3 loop: CASSNVGTANEKLFF. The CDR3 region has the DNA TGTGCCAGCAGCAATGTTGGGACGGCTAATGAAAAACTGTTTTTT.

As DNA, the CDR3 is TGTGCCAGCTCACCTCAGGGGCCTGAAGCTTTCTTT. Amino acids: CASSPQGPEAFF. V is TRBV18 and J is TRBJ1-1; D perhaps matches TRBD1 (6 bases). The germline gives CDR1 KGHSH, CDR2 LQKENI. The CDR3 extends over 12 amino acids. The V end was cut by 3 bases, the J end by 6 bases, with 8 bases between. The variable domain in full, completed from reference TRBV18 and TRBJ1-1, reads NAGVMQNPRHLVRRRGQEARLRCSPMKGHSHVYWYRQLPEEGLKFMVYLQKENIIDESGMPKERFSAEFPKEGPSILRIQQVVRGDSAAYFCASSPQGPEAFFGQGTRLTVV.

The chain links TRBV24-1 to TRBJ2-3, with 15 nucleotides matching TRBD2. The CDR3 length is 18 residues. CDR1 is KGHDR, CDR2 SFDVKD, per germline. The J segment lost 2 bases and the V segment lost 5 bases, leaving 7 bases of the junction unmatched. This chain's CDR3 is CATSGGLAGGISTDTQYF. The CDR3, as DNA: TGTGCCACCAGTGGGGGACTAGCGGGGGGAATTTCCACAGATACGCAGTATTTT.

The V and J genes are TRBV11-2 and TRBJ2-3, with D possibly being TRBD2 (5 bases). V was trimmed by 5 bases and J by 4 bases, leaving 19 bases between them. CDR1 and CDR2 (germline): SGHAT, FQNNGV. The CDR3 is 16 amino acids. CDR3 coding DNA: TGTGCCAGCAGCGCGCGCCCCCCGGAGGCGGCAGATACGCAGTATTTT. Protein: CASSARPPEAADTQYF.

The chain has TRBV6-5 and TRBJ1-2, with 9 bases aligning to TRBD1. The junction had 2 bases not matched to a gene; V was cut back by 2 bases and J by 4 bases. Germline loops: CDR1 MNHEY, CDR2 SVGAGI. The CDR3 runs to 14 residues. The CDR3 DNA sequence: TGTGCCAGCAGTTACGTGACAGGGGGCTATGGCTACACCTTC. Protein: CASSYVTGGYGYTF.

V is TRBV28 and J is TRBJ1-1; TRBD1 agrees at 8 bases. V shed 4 bases, J shed 1 base, and the junction held 11 bases outside the gene matches. This CDR3 has 17 amino acids. In germline, CDR1 is MDHEN, CDR2 SYDVKM. The CDR3, as DNA: TGTGCCAGCAGTTCACGACAGGGGAAAATTGGGAACACTGAAGCTTTCTTT. Translated: CASSSRQGKIGNTEAFF.

The V and J genes are TRBV7-6 and TRBJ1-2; 10 bases line up with TRBD1. V shed 4 bases and J 1 base; nucleotides not matched to a gene: 12. The CDR3 consists of 18 residues. From germline, CDR1 is SGHVS and CDR2 FNYEAQ. CDR3 bases: TGTGCCAGCAGCTCGACCGGGACAGGGGCCCTGATTAACTATGGCTACACCTTC. Translation: CASSSTGTGALINYGYTF. The full variable domain, in which reference TRBV7-6 and TRBJ1-2 provide the parts outside the CDR3, is GAGVSQSPRYKVTKRGQDVALRCDPISGHVSLYWYRQALGQGPEFLTYFNYEAQQDKSGLPNDRFSAERPEGSISTLTIQRTEQRDSAMYRCASSSTGTGALINYGYTFGSGTRLTVV.

CDR3 sequence reads: CASSLDPFRVTNEKLFF. CDR3 DNA sequence: TGCGCCAGCAGCTTGGACCCCTTCAGGGTCACTAATGAAAAACTGTTTTTT. The genes are TRBV5-1 and TRBJ1-4; D is possibly TRBD1 (5 bases). The length of the CDR3 is 17 residues. Trimming removed 0 bases from V and 2 bases from J, with 14 bases in between. Germline CDR1 is SGHRS and CDR2 is YFSETQ.

The chain carries TRBV10-3 and TRBJ1-2; unclear D gene. The CDR3 is 12 residues long. The V end was cut by 6 bases, the J end by 0 bases, with 5 bases between. Germline V lookup: CDR1 ENHRY, CDR2 SYGVKD. CDR3 region: CAIRGTNYGYTF. CDR3 DNA sequence: TGTGCCATCAGAGGGACTAACTATGGCTACACCTTC.

The V call is TRBV27, the J call TRBJ1-5, with TRBD1 matching 8 bases. The length of the CDR3 is 16 residues. Looked up from germline, CDR1 is MNHEY and CDR2 is SMNVEV (reference sequence). With 1 base clipped from V and 4 bases from J, the junction kept 6 bases outside the gene matches. The CDR3: CASSLLGGQGNQPQHF. DNA of the CDR3: TGTGCCAGCAGTTTATTAGGAGGACAGGGTAATCAGCCCCAGCATTTT.

The CDR3 spells CASSLDRANEKLFF. The CDR3, as DNA: TGTGCCAGCAGCTTAGACAGGGCTAATGAAAAACTGTTTTTT. The V gene is TRBV7-2, the J gene TRBJ1-4, with D perhaps matching TRBD1 (6 bases). The V end was cut by 1 base, the J end by 3 bases, with 6 bases between. The CDR3 loop spans 14 amino acids. Germline-derived CDR1 and CDR2 are SGHTA and FQGNSA.

This chain joins TRBV5-1 and TRBJ1-2; no firm D call. Per germline, CDR1 SGHRS and CDR2 YFSETQ. The V end lost 3 bases, the J end lost 6 bases, and 9 bases lay between the germline ends. This CDR3 spans 12 amino acids. The CDR3 here is CASSSQFDGYTF. The CDR3 DNA follows: TGCGCCAGCAGCTCTCAATTCGATGGCTACACCTTC.